The clone carrying this T cell receptor beta chain was counted only a few times. The data derive from a study of T-cell reconstitution after alpha-beta-depleted transplantation in children. Unique molecular identifiers were incorporated into the prepared TCRbeta library. TCRdb reanalysed the PCR reads using MiXCR and keeps one entry per CDR3 protein. The sample lists about 480,000 distinct CDR3 sequences; around 13% were seen once. This CDR3 is built from 15 residues. Germline V gene data show CDR1 as MNHEY and CDR2 as SMNVEV (reference sequence). V lost 4 bases to trimming and J lost 0 bases, with 10 bases between them.

The rearrangement uses TRBV27 and TRBJ1-3; D uncertain. The origin of this receptor is a human donor who donated a stem cell graft to a child with combined immunodeficiency. The sample in question was PBMCs from the stem cell graft donor, obtained from the stem cell graft. CDR3 amino acids: CASSSRAYSGNTIYF. The DNA of the CDR3 is TGTGCCAGCAGTTCCCGGGCCTACTCTGGAAACACCATATATTTT.